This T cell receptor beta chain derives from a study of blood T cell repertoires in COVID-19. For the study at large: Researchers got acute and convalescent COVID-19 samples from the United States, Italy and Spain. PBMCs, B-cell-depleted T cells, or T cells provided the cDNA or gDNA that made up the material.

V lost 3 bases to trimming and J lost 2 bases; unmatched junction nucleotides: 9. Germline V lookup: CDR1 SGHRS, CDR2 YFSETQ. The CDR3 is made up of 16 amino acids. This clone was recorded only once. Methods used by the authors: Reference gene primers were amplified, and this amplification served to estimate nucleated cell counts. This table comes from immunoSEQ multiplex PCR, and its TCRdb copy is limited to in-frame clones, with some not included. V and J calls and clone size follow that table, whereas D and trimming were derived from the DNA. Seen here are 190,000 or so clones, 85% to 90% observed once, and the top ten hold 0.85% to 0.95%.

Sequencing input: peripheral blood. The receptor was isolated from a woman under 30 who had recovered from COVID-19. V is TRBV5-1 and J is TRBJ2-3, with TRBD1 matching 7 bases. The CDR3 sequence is CASSYTGTEITDTQYF. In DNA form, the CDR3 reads TGCGCCAGCAGCTATACCGGGACAGAGATCACAGATACGCAGTATTTT.